This TCR beta chain was identified during a study of blood T cells in healthy people across ages. Whole-study results and caveats: Naive T cell percentage showed a strong correlation with TCR beta diversity. Roughly linear age-related decline in beta diversity appeared, significant by age approximately 41.

At least 6 micrograms of total RNA were extracted per sample. This clonotype has more than one count but fewer than ten. Its target is unknown. A second PCR, run for roughly 7 to 11 cycles, used a sample-barcoded 5' primer plus a J-beta primer mix. Each CDR3 protein is one row after TCRdb ran MiXCR on the 5' RACE reads. The data show about 640,000 distinct CDR3 sequences, with roughly three fifths seen just once and approximately 40% held by the top ten. CDR1 is SQVTM and CDR2 is ANQGSEA in the germline V gene. This CDR3 spans 13 amino acids. With V trimmed by 7 bases and J by 8 bases, 3 bases remained unmatched.

This sequence was found in a man aged 60 to 75 in good health. The chain combines TRBV29-1 with TRBJ2-1, with 15 bases matching TRBD2. The sequencing input was blood. CDR3 sequence: CSGGLAGGHEQFF. The CDR3 bases are TGCAGCGGGGGACTAGCGGGGGGCCATGAGCAGTTCTTC.